The 27 T cell receptor beta chains below all came from one sample that was sequenced in a study of yellow fever vaccine responses in identical twins. MiXCR, applied by TCRdb to the RT-PCR reads, yields one record per CDR3 protein. The sample has under 20,000 distinct CDR3 sequences, around 72% seen once. Sequences were derived from T cells from blood (PBMCs), unsorted or a sorted subset (not recorded which), sampled before or after yellow fever vaccination (not recorded which). The receptors shown here come from a woman aged 18-29 years who received the yellow fever vaccine.

The CDR3 DNA reads as TGTGCCAGCAGCCTACTCGGCGGAACTAATGAAAAACTGTTTTTT. Residues: CASSLLGGTNEKLFF. The chain recombines TRBV11-1 with TRBJ1-4; D uncertain. Per germline, CDR1 SGHAT and CDR2 FQDESV (reference sequence). V lost 5 bases to trimming and J lost 1 base, with 11 bases between them. The CDR3 is 15 residues long.

The genes are TRBV9 and TRBJ2-1; a weak D match, TRBD1 (6 bases). Germline CDR1 is SGDLS and CDR2 is YYNGEE. This CDR3 has 14 amino acids. V lost 2 bases, J lost 9 bases, and 15 bases lay in between. Here the CDR3 DNA reads TGTGCCAGCAGCGTGTACCGGGACATCGGTGAGCAGTTCTTC. Its protein is CASSVYRDIGEQFF. Supplemented by reference TRBV9 and TRBJ2-1, the full variable domain reads DSGVTQTPKHLITATGQRVTLRCSPRSGDLSVYWYQQSLDQGLQFLIQYYNGEERAKGNILERFSAQQFPDLHSELNLSSLELGDSALYFCASSVYRDIGEQFFGPGTRLTVL.

CDR3 sequence reads: CASRRVPNSPLHF. The CDR3 DNA reads TGTGCCAGCAGAAGGGTCCCGAATTCACCCCTCCACTTT. V is TRBV6-1 and J is TRBJ1-6; no clear D gene. Trimming shortened V by 6 bases and J by 7 bases, and 10 bases separated the two germline ends. CDR1 and CDR2 from the germline V gene are MNHNS and SASEGT. This CDR3 has 13 amino acids.

This clonotype was detected a few times. The DNA for the CDR3 is TGTGCCAGCAGCCAAGGTCCTGGGGAGCTGTTTTTT. Translating gives CASSQGPGELFF. V usage is TRBV3-1 and J usage is TRBJ2-2; D is unclear. The CDR3 loop spans 12 amino acids. Germline CDR1 is LGHDT and CDR2 is YNNKEL (reference sequence). Trimming took 1 base from V and 8 from J, leaving 5 bases between them. The full variable domain, in which reference TRBV3-1 and TRBJ2-2 provide the parts outside the CDR3, is DTAVSQTPKYLVTQMGNDKSIKCEQNLGHDTMYWYKQDSKKFLKIMFSYNNKELIINETVPNRFSPKSPDKAHLNLHINSLELGDSAVYFCASSQGPGELFFGEGSRLTVL.

Here the CDR3 DNA reads TGTGCCAGCAGCCGTCCCGGGACTAGCGGATACAATGAGCAGTTCTTC. Protein: CASSRPGTSGYNEQFF. The J gene is TRBJ2-1, the V gene TRBV7-6, with 11 bases fitting TRBD2. Germline loops: CDR1 SGHVS, CDR2 FNYEAQ. Losses at the gene ends were 5 bases for V and 4 bases for J; bases not matched to a gene: 7. This CDR3 has 16 amino acids.

The chain combines TRBV28 with TRBJ1-5; TRBD1 matches at 7 bases. This CDR3 has 13 amino acids. CDR1 and CDR2 (germline): MDHEN, SYDVKM. After removal of 6 bases from V and 6 bases from J, the junction contained 5 bases not matched to a gene. The CDR3 DNA follows: TGTGCCAGCAGGAATGACAGGGCTCAGCCCCAGCATTTT. Translation: CASRNDRAQPQHF.

The J gene is TRBJ2-7, the V gene TRBV27; D is undetermined. The CDR3 sequence is 13 residues long. The germline V and J ends were trimmed by 4 bases and 4 bases, with 11 bases remaining between them. Germline values: CDR1 MNHEY, CDR2 SMNVEV (reference sequence). Here the CDR3 reads CASSSMKGYEQYF. As DNA, the CDR3 is TGTGCCAGCAGTTCTATGAAGGGATACGAGCAGTACTTC.

This clonotype has a single count. This chain connects TRBV18 to TRBJ2-3, with D unresolved. The CDR3 spans 12 residues. Trimming took off 5 bases at V and 2 bases at J, with 5 bases between the two ends. CDR1 is KGHSH, CDR2 LQKENI, per germline. CDR3 in amino acids: CASSTTTDTQYF. The CDR3 DNA reads TGTGCCAGCTCAACAACCACAGATACGCAGTATTTT.

The V and J genes are TRBV29-1 and TRBJ2-2; D not resolved. CDR1 SQVTM and CDR2 ANQGSEA come from the germline V gene. This CDR3 region has 11 residues. Trimming took off 6 bases at V and 1 base at J, with 3 bases between the two ends. CDR3 residues: CSVRNTGELFF. The CDR3 nucleotides are TGCAGCGTACGGAACACCGGGGAGCTGTTTTTT.

The chain has TRBV7-2 and TRBJ1-6; possibly TRBD1 for D (5 bases). From germline, CDR1 is SGHTA and CDR2 FQGNSA. This CDR3 is built from 13 residues. Trimming took 1 base from V and 10 from J, leaving 8 bases between them. The chain's CDR3 is CASSLEGSSPLHF. DNA of the CDR3: TGTGCCAGCAGCTTAGAGGGGAGCTCACCCCTCCACTTT.

The rearrangement joins TRBV12-3 or TRBV12-4 to TRBJ1-2; D is uncertain. The V end was cut by 6 bases, the J end by 3 bases, with 14 bases between. The CDR3 spans 14 residues. The CDR3 loop reads CASSAAARYYGYTF. The CDR3 region has the DNA TGTGCCAGCAGCGCCGCGGCCAGGTACTATGGCTACACCTTC.

This CDR3 reads CASSLAERSTDTQYF. CDR3 DNA: TGCGCCAGCAGCTTGGCCGAGAGGAGCACAGATACGCAGTATTTT. The chain joins TRBV5-1 to TRBJ2-3; D remains ambiguous. Looked up from germline, CDR1 is SGHRS and CDR2 is YFSETQ. CDR3 length equals 15 residues. V gave up 0 bases and J gave up 0 bases, with 8 bases separating them.

V usage is TRBV3-1 and J usage is TRBJ2-1, with 8 bases lining up with TRBD2. Germline CDR1 reads LGHDT; CDR2 reads YNNKEL (reference sequence). J gave up 1 base and V 4 bases, and 3 bases lay outside the gene matches. The CDR3 covers 15 residues. The CDR3 protein is CASSPAGASYNEQFF. Here the CDR3 DNA reads TGTGCCAGCAGCCCAGCGGGGGCGTCCTACAATGAGCAGTTCTTC.

The chain has TRBV11-1 and TRBJ1-3, with 9 bases lining up with TRBD1. The germline V gene has CDR1 SGHAT and CDR2 FQDESV (reference sequence). This CDR3 is built from 16 residues. The V gene end was trimmed by 4 bases and the J gene end by 2 bases; junction bases not matched to a gene: 6. CDR3 residues: CASSSRDRDPGNTIYF. The CDR3 coding sequence is TGTGCCAGCAGCTCCCGGGACAGGGATCCTGGAAACACCATATATTTT.

This sequence joins TRBV18 and TRBJ1-1; tentatively, D is TRBD1 (5 bases). CDR1 and CDR2 (germline): KGHSH, LQKENI. The V end lost 3 bases, the J end lost 8 bases, and 10 bases lay between the germline ends. The CDR3 sequence is 12 residues long. CDR3 nucleotides: TGTGCCAGCTCACCTCAGGGTGGGGAAGCTTTCTTT. This encodes CASSPQGGEAFF.

CDR3 sequence reads: CSVEEEPSNEQFF. In nucleotides, the CDR3 is TGCAGCGTTGAAGAGGAACCTTCCAATGAGCAGTTCTTC. The V gene is TRBV29-1, the J gene TRBJ2-1; D is uncertain. CDR3 size: 13 residues. Germline assignment: CDR1 SQVTM and CDR2 ANQGSEA. The ends were cut back, 0 bases at V and 6 bases at J, with 9 bases in the middle.

The chain employs TRBV19 and TRBJ1-5; no clear D gene. Trimming shortened V by 7 bases and J by 7 bases, and 20 bases separated the two germline ends. Germline V gene sequence: CDR1 LNHDA, CDR2 SQIVND (reference sequence). The length of the CDR3 is 15 residues. In DNA form, the CDR3 reads TGTGCCAGTACCCCATCGGGTGGACCCTTGCAGCCCCAGCATTTT. Its translation: CASTPSGGPLQPQHF.

This clonotype was observed a single time. The chain has TRBV2 and TRBJ2-5; 7 nucleotides agree with TRBD2. The CDR3 is 15 amino acids. Germline lookup yields CDR1 SNHLY and CDR2 FYNNEI. V lost 5 bases to trimming and J lost 1 base; unmatched junction nucleotides: 7. The CDR3 region has the DNA TGTGCCAGCAGTTGGACTAGGGTTGGCCAAGAGACCCAGTACTTC. Its translation is CASSWTRVGQETQYF.

This sequence joins TRBV23-1 and TRBJ1-4, with D uncertain. TRBV23-1 is recorded as an ORF, its role being uncertain. The CDR3 loop spans 15 amino acids. V lost 3 bases and J 6 bases, leaving 14 bases between the germline ends. The CDR3 coding sequence is TGCGCCAGCAGTCATCCGACTGCGGGAGATGAAAAACTGTTTTTT. It translates to CASSHPTAGDEKLFF.

This sequence joins TRBV28 and TRBJ2-5, with no clear D. Per the germline V gene, CDR1 is MDHEN and CDR2 is SYDVKM. The CDR3 is 14 amino acids. V lost 3 bases, J lost 3 bases, and 11 bases lay in between. The CDR3, as DNA: TGTGCCAGCAGTTTTAGGGTGAAGGAAGAGACCCAGTACTTC. Its protein is CASSFRVKEETQYF. Filled out from reference TRBV28 and TRBJ2-5, the complete variable domain reads DVKVTQSSRYLVKRTGEKVFLECVQDMDHENMFWYRQDPGLGLRLIYFSYDVKMKEKGDIPEGYSVSREKKERFSLILESASTNQTSMYLCASSFRVKEETQYFGPGTRLLVL.

The chain uses TRBV29-1 and TRBJ2-7; D might be TRBD1 (5 bases). Germline CDR1 SQVTM, CDR2 ANQGSEA. This CDR3 has 11 amino acids. CDR3 sequence reads: CSFQGPSEQYV. The CDR3 coding sequence is TGCAGTTTTCAGGGTCCCAGCGAGCAGTACGTC.

The V and J genes are TRBV20-1 and TRBJ1-2; maybe TRBD1 (5 bases). This CDR3 is built from 12 residues. CDR1 is DFQATT, CDR2 SNEGSKA, per germline (reference sequence). Between the trimmed V and J ends, which lost 3 bases and 2 bases, there was a span of 7 bases. The chain's CDR3 is CSARGGNYGYTF. As DNA, the CDR3 is TGCAGTGCTAGGGGGGGGAACTATGGCTACACCTTC.

V usage is TRBV12-3 or TRBV12-4 and J usage is TRBJ2-7; the match to TRBD1 covers 8 bases. The CDR3 has 15 residues. Trimming cost V 7 bases and J 3 bases; bases outside gene matches: 11. CDR3 DNA sequence: TGTGCCAGCAAGGCAGGGGGCGATATCATCTACGAGCAGTACGTC. Its translation: CASKAGGDIIYEQYV.

The CDR3 nucleotides are TGTGCCAGCAGTGAAGCGCCTAAAGACCTTTTTAATCAGCCCCAGCATTTT. Translating it yields CASSEAPKDLFNQPQHF. V gene TRBV2 combines with J gene TRBJ1-5; D is uncertain. The CDR3 length is 17 residues. The germline gives CDR1 SNHLY, CDR2 FYNNEI. V gave up 0 bases and J gave up 4 bases, with 16 bases separating them.

The rearrangement uses TRBV10-3 and TRBJ2-1; D remains ambiguous. Trimming left V 3 bases short and J 0 bases short, with 6 bases between. CDR1 and CDR2 (germline): ENHRY, SYGVKD. The CDR3 is 14 amino acids. CDR3 coding DNA: TGTGCCATCAGTGACGGAAGCTCCTACAATGAGCAGTTCTTC. Residues: CAISDGSSYNEQFF.

The chain couples TRBV9 to TRBJ2-7; maybe TRBD2 (6 bases). This CDR3 contains 14 residues. Germline CDR1 and CDR2: SGDLS and YYNGEE. Trimming stripped 1 base from V and 5 bases from J, with 13 bases between. The CDR3 sequence: CASSVQGRRDEQYF. The DNA of the CDR3 is TGTGCCAGCAGCGTACAAGGGAGGCGGGACGAGCAGTACTTC.

The chain's CDR3 is CASSSRNTDTQYF. The CDR3 bases are TGTGCCAGCAGTAGCAGAAACACAGATACGCAGTATTTT. This chain links TRBV28 with TRBJ2-3; D is ambiguous. V was cut by 5 bases and J by 2 bases, with 8 bases left in between. The CDR3 is 13 residues long. CDR1 is MDHEN, CDR2 SYDVKM, per germline. Drawing the rest from reference TRBV28 and TRBJ2-3, the complete variable domain is DVKVTQSSRYLVKRTGEKVFLECVQDMDHENMFWYRQDPGLGLRLIYFSYDVKMKEKGDIPEGYSVSREKKERFSLILESASTNQTSMYLCASSSRNTDTQYFGPGTRLTVL.